This is a list of T cell receptor beta chains from one sample in a study of T cells in Graves' hyperthyroidism and ophthalmopathy. TCRdb independently ran MiXCR on the multiplex PCR reads; one entry per CDR3 protein. The repertoire has around 700,000 distinct CDR3 sequences, about 17% of them found once; the top ten carry 15% to 20%. Sequenced sample: blood. The origin of the receptors is a woman aged 45-59 years with Graves' hyperthyroidism that later progressed to Graves' ophthalmopathy. CDR3s include the opening cysteine and the closing phenylalanine or tryptophan. The order of the fields is clone size, D gene, J gene, V gene, CDR3 DNA, CDR3 protein. The D gene is left open where the match is weak. Some rows mark clone size as missing; the rest say once, few, many or name a class of expanded clone.

many	TRBD1	TRBJ1-2	TRBV20-1	TGCAGTGCAAAACAGGGGACAGGAGTCTATGGCTACACCTTC	CSAKQGTGVYGYTF
few	.	TRBJ2-3	TRBV6-2/TRBV6-3	TGTGCCAGCAGTTCACCTCTAAGGGGGGGCACAGATACGCAGTATTTT	CASSSPLRGGTDTQYF
.	TRBD2	TRBJ2-5	TRBV12-3/TRBV12-4	TGTGCCAGCATCCAACAGACTAGCGGGGGGGCCGGTGAGACCCAGTACTTC	CASIQQTSGGAGETQYF
many	.	TRBJ1-1	TRBV7-8	TGTGCCAGCAGCTTCTCCGGACAGTTATTAACTGAAGCTTTCTTT	CASSFSGQLLTEAFF
.	TRBD1	TRBJ2-3	TRBV28	TGTGCCAGCAGTTTACGGGGACAGCGTACGCAGTATTTT	CASSLRGQRTQYF
few	.	TRBJ1-4	TRBV2	TGTGCCAGCAGTGTACTTGGAGGGACCAATGAAAAACTGTTTTTT	CASSVLGGTNEKLFF
.	.	TRBJ1-6	TRBV11-2	TGTGCCAGCAGCTTAGAAGGCCGGGGTTCACCCCTCCACTTT	CASSLEGRGSPLHF
.	.	TRBJ1-2	TRBV7-2	TGCGCCAGCAGCTTAGCTCGGGGTGGCTACACCTTC	CASSLARGGYTF
few	TRBD2	TRBJ2-1	TRBV29-1	TGCAGCGTTGAATTTGGGGAGGGGTCGGGCTCCTACAATGAGCAGTTCTTC	CSVEFGEGSGSYNEQFF
few	.	TRBJ2-5	TRBV6-2/TRBV6-3	TGTGCCAGCAGCACTACAAACCAGTGGCACTTC	CASSTTNQWHF
.	.	TRBJ2-1	TRBV12-3/TRBV12-4	TGTGCCAGCAGTTTATTTGGGACGGAATACAATGAGCAGTTCTTC	CASSLFGTEYNEQFF
few	TRBD2	TRBJ2-1	TRBV24-1	TGTGCCACCAGTGATTGGGGGACTAGCGGCTCCAAGACCTACAATGAGCAGTTCTTC	CATSDWGTSGSKTYNEQFF
.	.	TRBJ1-2	TRBV4-1	TGCGCCAGCAGCCAAGATCAAGGGGCCTCCTACTATGGCTACACCTTC	CASSQDQGASYYGYTF
.	.	TRBJ1-1	TRBV20-1	TGCAGTGCTAGCTTCAGGGTAGTCACTGAAGCTTTCTTT	CSASFRVVTEAFF
.	.	TRBJ1-1	TRBV29-1	TGCAGCGCTCGACAGATACTGAACACTGAAGCTTTCTTT	CSARQILNTEAFF
few	.	TRBJ2-1	TRBV5-4	TGTGCCAGCAGCTTGTCCCGGGGCGATGAGCAGTTCTTC	CASSLSRGDEQFF
many	.	TRBJ2-5	TRBV10-1	TGCGCCAGCAGTCCGACCGGACACACTCAAGAGACCCAGTACTTC	CASSPTGHTQETQYF
few	.	TRBJ1-5	TRBV10-3	TGTGCCATCAGTGAGTCGACAGCAAATCAGCCCCAGCATTTT	CAISESTANQPQHF
many	TRBD1	TRBJ1-1	TRBV20-1	TGCAGTGCTACCGGACAGGGCAACACTGAAGCTTTCTTT	CSATGQGNTEAFF
few	TRBD2	TRBJ2-1	TRBV6-1	TGTGCCAGCAGTGAAGAGCGGGGGGGGTTCAATGAGCAGTTCTTC	CASSEERGGFNEQFF
many	TRBD1	TRBJ2-7	TRBV5-1	TGCGCCAGCAGCTTGGGACAGGGGGCCTTCGAGCAGTACTTC	CASSLGQGAFEQYF
.	TRBD2	TRBJ2-7	TRBV15	TGTGCCACCAGCAGCTTGCGGGGGGGCTCCTACGAGCAGTACTTC	CATSSLRGGSYEQYF
many	.	TRBJ1-1	TRBV7-3	TGTGCCAGCAGCGCTACAGGGAGGCCCGGAGGCACTGAAGCTTTCTTT	CASSATGRPGGTEAFF
.	.	TRBJ2-2	TRBV29-1	TGCAGCGTTGGCCCCTGGGAGAACACCGGGGAGCTGTTTTTT	CSVGPWENTGELFF
.	.	TRBJ1-3	TRBV18	TGTGCCAGCTCACCAAGGGACACTGGAAACACCATATATTTT	CASSPRDTGNTIYF
few	TRBD1	TRBJ1-2	TRBV9	TGTGCCAGCAGCGTCTGGGCCGGGACAGCCTTCTATGGCTACACCTTC	CASSVWAGTAFYGYTF
many	TRBD2	TRBJ2-3	TRBV3-1	TGTGCCAGCAGCCCGCTAGCGGGGGAGCAGTATTTT	CASSPLAGEQYF
few	.	TRBJ2-2	TRBV7-6	TGTGCCAGTCGTTTCACACTGGGTCGCACCGGGGAGCTGTTTTTT	CASRFTLGRTGELFF
many	.	TRBJ1-1	TRBV12-3/TRBV12-4	TGTGCCAGCCGTAACCCCATAATAAAAGGGTATGAAGCTTTCTTT	CASRNPIIKGYEAFF
many	TRBD2	TRBJ2-2	TRBV3-1	TGTGCCAGCAGCCAGAACACTAGCGGCACCGGGGAGCTGTTTTTT	CASSQNTSGTGELFF
few	TRBD2	TRBJ2-1	TRBV27	TGTGCCAGCAGTTTATTAGCGGGGGGGCCCAGGAATGAGCAGTTCTTC	CASSLLAGGPRNEQFF
many	.	TRBJ2-5	TRBV20-1	TGCAGTGCGCGTCTAGCGTGGGTCGAGACCCAGTACTTC	CSARLAWVETQYF
.	.	TRBJ1-2	TRBV6-1	TGTGCCAGCATCTTGGACGCAGGCGACTATGGCTACACCTTC	CASILDAGDYGYTF
few	TRBD2	TRBJ2-2	TRBV7-8	TGTGCCAGCAGCTCAGGACTAGCGGGGGGCCTAAACACCGGGGAGCTGTTTTTT	CASSSGLAGGLNTGELFF
.	.	TRBJ2-7	TRBV10-3	TGTGCCATCAGTACAGGGACCAGATACGAGCAGTACTTC	CAISTGTRYEQYF
many	.	TRBJ2-3	TRBV7-2	TGTGCCAGCAGCTTAGTTAGTAACGTACGCACAGATACGCAGTATTTT	CASSLVSNVRTDTQYF
.	.	TRBJ1-5	TRBV29-1	TGCAGCACCTCAGGGGCCTATAGCAATCAGCCCCAGCATTTT	CSTSGAYSNQPQHF
.	.	TRBJ1-1	TRBV19	TGTGCCAGTAGTAGCACTCGAGGGAGGAAGAACACTGAAGCTTTCTTT	CASSSTRGRKNTEAFF
many	TRBD1	TRBJ2-4	TRBV20-1	TGCAGTGCTAGAGATCTAGGACAGGGGTTTGACATTCAGTACTTC	CSARDLGQGFDIQYF
many	.	TRBJ1-1	TRBV14	TGTGCCAGCAGCCAGGGCAGGGCCGGTGAAGCTTTCTTT	CASSQGRAGEAFF
.	TRBD2	TRBJ2-7	TRBV7-9	TGTGCCAGCAGCTCGTCTAGCGGGTCGGAGCAGTACTTC	CASSSSSGSEQYF
many	.	TRBJ1-6	TRBV7-8	TGTGCCAGCAGCTTAGGCGGGGGTATGGGGTATAGTTCACCCCTCCACTTT	CASSLGGGMGYSSPLHF
.	.	TRBJ1-4	TRBV20-1	TGCAGTGCTAGAGATCGTGCCAGCTCAACTAATGAAAAACTGTTTTTT	CSARDRASSTNEKLFF
few	TRBD1	TRBJ2-7	TRBV29-1	TGCAGCGTTGAAACGCGGACAGGTCTCTCCTACGAGCAGTACTTC	CSVETRTGLSYEQYF
.	.	TRBJ1-4	TRBV6-6	TGTGCCAGCAGTTACCATCCGACAGGAACTAATGAAAAACTGTTTTTT	CASSYHPTGTNEKLFF
.	.	TRBJ1-1	TRBV19	TGTGCCAGTAGTAGGACAGTCATGAACACTGAAGCTTTCTTT	CASSRTVMNTEAFF
few	TRBD1	TRBJ2-5	TRBV27	TGTGCCAGCAGGCGGAGTGGTAGGGGGCAGACCCAGTACTTC	CASRRSGRGQTQYF
many	TRBD1	TRBJ2-1	TRBV27	TGTGCCAGCAGTTTCCGACAGGGGGACAATGAGCAGTTCTTC	CASSFRQGDNEQFF
many	TRBD1	TRBJ1-1	TRBV4-1	TGCGCCAGCAGCCAACCGGACAGGCTGAGTACTGAAGCTTTCTTT	CASSQPDRLSTEAFF
.	.	TRBJ1-1	TRBV18	TGTGCCAGCTCACCTAGCCAGGGGAACACTGAAGCTTTCTTT	CASSPSQGNTEAFF